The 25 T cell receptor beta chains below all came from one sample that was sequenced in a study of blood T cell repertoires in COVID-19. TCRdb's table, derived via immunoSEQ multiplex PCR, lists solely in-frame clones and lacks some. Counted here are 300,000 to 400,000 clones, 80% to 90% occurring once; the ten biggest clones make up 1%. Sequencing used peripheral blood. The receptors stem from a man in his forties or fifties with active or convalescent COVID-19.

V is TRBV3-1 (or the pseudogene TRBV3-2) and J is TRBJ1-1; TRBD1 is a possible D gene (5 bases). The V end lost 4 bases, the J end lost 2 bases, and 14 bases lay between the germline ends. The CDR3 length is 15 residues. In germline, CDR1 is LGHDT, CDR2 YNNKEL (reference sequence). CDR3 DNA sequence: TGTGCCAGCAGCCTCCGCACCGGGGGTAACACTGAAGCTTTCTTT. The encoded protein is CASSLRTGGNTEAFF.

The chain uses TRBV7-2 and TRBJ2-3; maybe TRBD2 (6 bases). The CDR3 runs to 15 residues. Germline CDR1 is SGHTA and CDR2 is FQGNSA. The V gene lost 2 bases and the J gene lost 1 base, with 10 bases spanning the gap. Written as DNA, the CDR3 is TGTGCCAGCAGCTTAACTAGCCTTCGCACAGATACGCAGTATTTT. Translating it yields CASSLTSLRTDTQYF.

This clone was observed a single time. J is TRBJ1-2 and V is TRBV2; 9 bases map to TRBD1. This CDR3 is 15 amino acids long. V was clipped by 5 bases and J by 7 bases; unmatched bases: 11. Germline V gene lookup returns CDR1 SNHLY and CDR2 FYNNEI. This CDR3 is CASSPYGTGWFGYTF. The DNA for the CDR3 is TGTGCCAGCAGTCCATACGGGACAGGGTGGTTTGGCTACACCTTC.

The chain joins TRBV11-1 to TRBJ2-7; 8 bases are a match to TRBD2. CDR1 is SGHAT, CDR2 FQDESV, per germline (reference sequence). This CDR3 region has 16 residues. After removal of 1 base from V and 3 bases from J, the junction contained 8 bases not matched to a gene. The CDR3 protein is CASSLGISGTGYEQYF. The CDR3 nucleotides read TGTGCCAGCAGCTTAGGAATTAGCGGGACCGGCTACGAGCAGTACTTC.

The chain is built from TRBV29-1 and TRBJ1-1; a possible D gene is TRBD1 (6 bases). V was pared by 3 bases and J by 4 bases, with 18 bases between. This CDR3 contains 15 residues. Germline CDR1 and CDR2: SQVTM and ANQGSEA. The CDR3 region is CSVEGAAGAGTEAFF. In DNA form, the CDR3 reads TGCAGCGTTGAGGGGGCGGCAGGGGCAGGCACTGAAGCTTTCTTT.

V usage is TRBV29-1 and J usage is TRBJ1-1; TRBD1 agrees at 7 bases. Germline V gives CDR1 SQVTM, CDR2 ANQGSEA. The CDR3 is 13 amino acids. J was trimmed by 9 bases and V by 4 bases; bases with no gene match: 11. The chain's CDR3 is CSVAGTALPKAFF. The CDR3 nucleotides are TGCAGCGTTGCGGGGACAGCTCTCCCGAAAGCTTTCTTT.

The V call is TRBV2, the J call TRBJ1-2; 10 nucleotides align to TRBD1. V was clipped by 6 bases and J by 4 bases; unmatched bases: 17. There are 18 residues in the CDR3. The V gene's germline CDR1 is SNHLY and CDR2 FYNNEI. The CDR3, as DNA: TGTGCCAGCAGGGACCTGGGACAGGGGACCGACCCGTTCTATGGCTACACCTTC. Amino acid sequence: CASRDLGQGTDPFYGYTF.

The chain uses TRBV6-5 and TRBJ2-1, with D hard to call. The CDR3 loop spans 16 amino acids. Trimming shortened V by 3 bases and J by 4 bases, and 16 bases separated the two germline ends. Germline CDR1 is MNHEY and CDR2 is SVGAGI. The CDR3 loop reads CASSYRQSLRYNEQFF. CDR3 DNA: TGTGCCAGCAGTTATCGACAATCATTAAGATACAATGAGCAGTTCTTC.

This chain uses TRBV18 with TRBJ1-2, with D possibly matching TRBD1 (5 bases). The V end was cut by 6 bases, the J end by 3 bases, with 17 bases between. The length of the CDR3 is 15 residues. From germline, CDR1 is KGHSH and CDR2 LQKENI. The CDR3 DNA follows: TGTGCCAGCTCTCTTCTCGGGGGGGACGACTATGGCTACACCTTC. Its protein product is CASSLLGGDDYGYTF.

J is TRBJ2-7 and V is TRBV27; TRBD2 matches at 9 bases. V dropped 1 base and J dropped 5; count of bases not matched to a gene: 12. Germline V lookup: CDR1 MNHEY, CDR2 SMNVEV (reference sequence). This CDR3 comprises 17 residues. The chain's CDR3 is CASSLYGTSSLPDEQYF. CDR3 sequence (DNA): TGTGCCAGCAGTTTATATGGGACTAGCAGCCTCCCCGACGAGCAGTACTTC.

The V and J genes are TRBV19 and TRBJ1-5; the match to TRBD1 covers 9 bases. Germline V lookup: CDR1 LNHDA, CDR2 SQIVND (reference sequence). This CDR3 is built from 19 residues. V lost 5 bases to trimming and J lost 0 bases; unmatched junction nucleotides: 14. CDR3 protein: CASSARPGQGPVSNQPQHF. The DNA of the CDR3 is TGTGCCAGTAGTGCCCGACCGGGACAGGGACCCGTTAGCAATCAGCCCCAGCATTTT.

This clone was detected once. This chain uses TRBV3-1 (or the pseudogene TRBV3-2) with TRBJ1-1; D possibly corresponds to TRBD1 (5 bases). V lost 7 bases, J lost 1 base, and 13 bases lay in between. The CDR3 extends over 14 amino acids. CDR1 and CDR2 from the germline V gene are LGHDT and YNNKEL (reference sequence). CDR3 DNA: TGTGCCAGCACCCCTGACAGACAGAACACTGAAGCTTTCTTT. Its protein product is CASTPDRQNTEAFF.

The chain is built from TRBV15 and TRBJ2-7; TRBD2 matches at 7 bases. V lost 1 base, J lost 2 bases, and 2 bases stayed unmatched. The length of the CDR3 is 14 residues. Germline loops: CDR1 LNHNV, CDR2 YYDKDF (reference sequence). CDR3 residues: CATSRGRGAYEQYF. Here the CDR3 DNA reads TGTGCCACCAGCAGAGGCCGGGGGGCCTACGAGCAGTACTTC.

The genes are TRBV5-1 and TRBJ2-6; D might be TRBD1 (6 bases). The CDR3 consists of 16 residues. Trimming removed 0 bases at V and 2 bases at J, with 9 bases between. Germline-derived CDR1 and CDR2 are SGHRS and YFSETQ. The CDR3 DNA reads TGCGCCAGCAGCTTGGCAGGGGTCGCTGGGGCCAACGTCCTGACTTTC. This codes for CASSLAGVAGANVLTF.

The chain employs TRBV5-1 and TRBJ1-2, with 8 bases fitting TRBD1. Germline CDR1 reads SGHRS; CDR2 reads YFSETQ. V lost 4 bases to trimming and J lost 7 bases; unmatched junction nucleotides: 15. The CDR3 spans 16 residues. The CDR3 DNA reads TGCGCCAGCAGCCCGGTGGACAGGGTCCCTTCCACTGGCTACACCTTC. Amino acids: CASSPVDRVPSTGYTF.

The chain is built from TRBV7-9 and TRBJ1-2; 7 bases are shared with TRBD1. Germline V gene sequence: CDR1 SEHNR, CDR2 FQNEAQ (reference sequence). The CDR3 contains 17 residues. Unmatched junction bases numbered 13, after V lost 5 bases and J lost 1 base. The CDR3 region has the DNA TGTGCCAGCAGCCGACCGTACGGGAACAGGGGTAACTATGGCTACACCTTC. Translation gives CASSRPYGNRGNYGYTF.

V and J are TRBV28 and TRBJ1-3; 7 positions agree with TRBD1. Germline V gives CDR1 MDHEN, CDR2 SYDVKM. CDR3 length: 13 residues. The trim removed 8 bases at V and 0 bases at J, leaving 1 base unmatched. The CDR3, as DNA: TGTGCCAGCGGGACAGTCTCTGGAAACACCATATATTTT. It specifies CASGTVSGNTIYF.

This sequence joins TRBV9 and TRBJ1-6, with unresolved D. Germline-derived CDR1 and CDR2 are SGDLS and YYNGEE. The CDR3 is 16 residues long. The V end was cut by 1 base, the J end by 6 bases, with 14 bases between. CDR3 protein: CASSVLGVLGNSPLHF. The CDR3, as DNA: TGTGCCAGCAGCGTATTGGGAGTCCTCGGTAATTCACCCCTCCACTTT.

This CDR3 reads CTSPRDSYEQYF. CDR3 sequence (DNA): TGCACCAGCCCGCGGGACTCCTACGAGCAGTACTTC. The chain couples TRBV1 to TRBJ2-7; TRBD2 is taken as the D call from the table, unchecked against the DNA. TRBV1 corresponds to a pseudogene. The CDR3 totals 12 residues.

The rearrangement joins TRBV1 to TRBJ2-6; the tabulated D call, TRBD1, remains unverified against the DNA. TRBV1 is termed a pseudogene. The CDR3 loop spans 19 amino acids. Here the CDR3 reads CTSSQDIRDRGTGANVLTF. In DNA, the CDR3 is TGCACCAGCAGCCAAGATATCCGGGACAGGGGGACTGGGGCCAACGTCCTGACTTTC.

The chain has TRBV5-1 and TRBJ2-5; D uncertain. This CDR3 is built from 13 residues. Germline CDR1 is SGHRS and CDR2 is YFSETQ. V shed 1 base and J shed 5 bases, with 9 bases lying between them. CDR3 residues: CASSLNTLETQYF. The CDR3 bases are TGCGCCAGCAGCTTGAACACCTTGGAGACCCAGTACTTC. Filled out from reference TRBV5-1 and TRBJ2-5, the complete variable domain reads KAGVTQTPRYLIKTRGQQVTLSCSPISGHRSVSWYQQTPGQGLQFLFEYFSETQRNKGNFPGRFSGRQFSNSRSEMNVSTLELGDSALYLCASSLNTLETQYFGPGTRLLVL.

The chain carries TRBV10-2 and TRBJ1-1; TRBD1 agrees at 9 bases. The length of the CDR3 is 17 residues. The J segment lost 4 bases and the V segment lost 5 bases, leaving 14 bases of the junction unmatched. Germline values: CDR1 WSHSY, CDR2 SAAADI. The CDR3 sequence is CASSQPGWTGVITEAFF. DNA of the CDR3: TGCGCCAGCAGTCAGCCGGGGTGGACAGGGGTAATCACTGAAGCTTTCTTT.

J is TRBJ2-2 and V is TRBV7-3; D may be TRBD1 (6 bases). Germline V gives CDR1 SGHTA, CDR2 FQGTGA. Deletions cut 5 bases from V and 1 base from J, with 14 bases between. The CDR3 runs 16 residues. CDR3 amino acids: CASSPQPGQNTGELFF. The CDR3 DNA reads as TGTGCCAGCAGCCCCCAGCCGGGACAGAACACCGGGGAGCTGTTTTTT.

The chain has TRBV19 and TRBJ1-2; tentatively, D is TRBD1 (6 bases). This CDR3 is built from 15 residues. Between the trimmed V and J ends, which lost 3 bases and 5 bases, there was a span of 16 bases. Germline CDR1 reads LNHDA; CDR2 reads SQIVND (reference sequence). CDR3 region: CASSILDSNLYGYTF. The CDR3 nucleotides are TGTGCCAGTAGTATTTTGGACAGCAACCTTTATGGCTACACCTTC.

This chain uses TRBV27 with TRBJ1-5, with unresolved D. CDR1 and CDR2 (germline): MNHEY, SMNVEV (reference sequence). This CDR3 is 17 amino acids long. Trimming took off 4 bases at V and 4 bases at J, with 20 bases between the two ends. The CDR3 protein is CASSSAVSGTQNQPQHF. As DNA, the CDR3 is TGTGCCAGCAGTTCCGCAGTTTCGGGAACACAAAATCAGCCCCAGCATTTT.